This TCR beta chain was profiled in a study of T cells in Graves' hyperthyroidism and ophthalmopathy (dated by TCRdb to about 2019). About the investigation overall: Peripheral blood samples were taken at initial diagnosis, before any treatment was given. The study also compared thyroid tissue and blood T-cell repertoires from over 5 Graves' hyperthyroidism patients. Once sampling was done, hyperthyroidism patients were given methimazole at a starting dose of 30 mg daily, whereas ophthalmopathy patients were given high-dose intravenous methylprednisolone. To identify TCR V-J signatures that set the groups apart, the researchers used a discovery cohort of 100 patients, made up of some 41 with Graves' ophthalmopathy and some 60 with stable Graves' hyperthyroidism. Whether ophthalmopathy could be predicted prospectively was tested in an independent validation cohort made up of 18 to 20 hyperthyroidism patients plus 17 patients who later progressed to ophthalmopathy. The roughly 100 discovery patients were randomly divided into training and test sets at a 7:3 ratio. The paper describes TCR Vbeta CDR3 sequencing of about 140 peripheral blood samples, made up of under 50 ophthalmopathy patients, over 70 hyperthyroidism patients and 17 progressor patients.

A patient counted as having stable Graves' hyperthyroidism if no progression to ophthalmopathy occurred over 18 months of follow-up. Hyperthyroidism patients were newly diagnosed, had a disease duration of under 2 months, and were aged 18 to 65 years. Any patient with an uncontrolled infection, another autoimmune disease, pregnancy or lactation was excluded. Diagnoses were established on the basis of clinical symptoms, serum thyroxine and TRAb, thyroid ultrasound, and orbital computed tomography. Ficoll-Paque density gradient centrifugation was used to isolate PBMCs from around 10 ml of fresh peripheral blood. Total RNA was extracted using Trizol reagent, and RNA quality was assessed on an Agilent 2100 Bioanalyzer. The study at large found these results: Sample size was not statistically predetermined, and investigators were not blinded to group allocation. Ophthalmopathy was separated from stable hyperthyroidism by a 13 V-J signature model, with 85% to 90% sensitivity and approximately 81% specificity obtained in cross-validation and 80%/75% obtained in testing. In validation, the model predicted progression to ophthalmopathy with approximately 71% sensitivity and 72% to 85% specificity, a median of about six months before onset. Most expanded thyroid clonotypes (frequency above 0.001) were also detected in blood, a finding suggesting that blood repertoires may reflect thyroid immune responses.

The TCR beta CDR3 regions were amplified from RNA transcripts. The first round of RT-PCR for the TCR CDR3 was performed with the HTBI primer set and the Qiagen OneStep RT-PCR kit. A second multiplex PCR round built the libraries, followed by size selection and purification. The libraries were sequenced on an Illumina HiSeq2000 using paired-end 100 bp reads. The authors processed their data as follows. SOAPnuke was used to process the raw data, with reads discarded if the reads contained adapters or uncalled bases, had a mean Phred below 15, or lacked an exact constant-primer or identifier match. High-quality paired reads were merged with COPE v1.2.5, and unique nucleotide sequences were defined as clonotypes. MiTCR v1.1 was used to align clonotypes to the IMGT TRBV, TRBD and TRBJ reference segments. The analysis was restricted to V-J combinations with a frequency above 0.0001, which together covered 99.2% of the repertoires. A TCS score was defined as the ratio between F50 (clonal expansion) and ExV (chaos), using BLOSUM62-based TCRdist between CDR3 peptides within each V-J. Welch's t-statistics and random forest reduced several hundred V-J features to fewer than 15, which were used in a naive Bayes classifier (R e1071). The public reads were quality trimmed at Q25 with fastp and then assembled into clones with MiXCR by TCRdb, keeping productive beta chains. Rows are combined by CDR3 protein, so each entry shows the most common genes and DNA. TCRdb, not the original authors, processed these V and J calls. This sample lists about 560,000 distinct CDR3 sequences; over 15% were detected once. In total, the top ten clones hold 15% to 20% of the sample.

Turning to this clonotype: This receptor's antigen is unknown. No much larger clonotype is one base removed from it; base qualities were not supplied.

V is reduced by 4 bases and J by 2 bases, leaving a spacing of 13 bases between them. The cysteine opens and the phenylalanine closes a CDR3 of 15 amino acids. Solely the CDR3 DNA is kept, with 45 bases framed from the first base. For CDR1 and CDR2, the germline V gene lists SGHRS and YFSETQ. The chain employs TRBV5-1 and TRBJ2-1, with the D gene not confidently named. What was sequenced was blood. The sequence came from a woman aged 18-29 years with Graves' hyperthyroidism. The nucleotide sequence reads TGCGCCAGCAGCGACTTGAAGAAACCCTACAATGAGCAGTTCTTC. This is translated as CASSDLKKPYNEQFF.